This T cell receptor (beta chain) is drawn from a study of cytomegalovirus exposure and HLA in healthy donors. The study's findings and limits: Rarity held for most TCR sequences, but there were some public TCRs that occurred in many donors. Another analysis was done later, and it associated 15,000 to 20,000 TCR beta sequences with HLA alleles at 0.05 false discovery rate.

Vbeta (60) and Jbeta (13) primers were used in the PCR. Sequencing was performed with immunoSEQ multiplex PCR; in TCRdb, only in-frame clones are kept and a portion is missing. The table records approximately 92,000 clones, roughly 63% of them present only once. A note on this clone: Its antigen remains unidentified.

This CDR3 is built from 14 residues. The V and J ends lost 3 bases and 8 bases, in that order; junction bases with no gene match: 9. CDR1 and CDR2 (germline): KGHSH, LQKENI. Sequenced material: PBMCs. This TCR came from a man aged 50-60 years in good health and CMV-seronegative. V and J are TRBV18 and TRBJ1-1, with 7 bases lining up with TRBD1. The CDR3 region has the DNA TGTGCCAGCTCACCGACCGGGACAGTTCTAGAAGCTTTCTTT. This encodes CASSPTGTVLEAFF.